The 23 T cell receptor beta chains reported below all come from one sample, sequenced in a study of patients and donors after allogeneic stem cell transplantation. TCRdb processed the RT-PCR reads anew with MiXCR; each CDR3 protein has one entry. The data hold hundreds of thousands of distinct CDR3 sequences, with around 16% observed a single time. Sequenced sample: blood, either unsorted or a sorted T cell fraction (not recorded which). These receptors all stem from a human donor who was either an allogeneic HSCT recipient or a stem cell or donor lymphocyte infusion donor (not recorded which). It is not recorded whose cells these are; they may come from a transplant donor.

This chain connects TRBV20-1 to TRBJ2-3, with TRBD1 matching over 7 bases. With V trimmed by 6 bases and J by 1 base, 10 bases remained unmatched. There are 15 residues in the CDR3. Germline assignment: CDR1 DFQATT and CDR2 SNEGSKA (reference sequence). The DNA for the CDR3 is TGCAGTGCCAACACAGGGGCGGTCCGCACAGATACGCAGTATTTT. It translates to CSANTGAVRTDTQYF.

J is TRBJ2-7 and V is TRBV5-1; 10 nucleotides line up with TRBD1. This CDR3 is built from 15 residues. Germline CDR1 reads SGHRS; CDR2 reads YFSETQ. Unmatched junction bases numbered 9, after V lost 6 bases and J lost 3 bases. DNA for the CDR3: TGCGCCAGCACCGCGGGTGGGACAGGGGTCTACGAGCAGTACTTC. This translates into CASTAGGTGVYEQYF. Full variable domain (missing parts from reference TRBV5-1 and TRBJ2-7): KAGVTQTPRYLIKTRGQQVTLSCSPISGHRSVSWYQQTPGQGLQFLFEYFSETQRNKGNFPGRFSGRQFSNSRSEMNVSTLELGDSALYLCASTAGGTGVYEQYFGPGTRLTVT.

This clonotype was counted many times. This chain joins TRBV2 and TRBJ2-4; 8 nucleotides line up with TRBD2. Germline values: CDR1 SNHLY, CDR2 FYNNEI. The CDR3 runs to 14 residues. Trimming cost V 5 bases and J 9 bases; bases outside gene matches: 9. This CDR3 is CASSRIAGQGIQYF. For the CDR3, the DNA is TGTGCCAGCAGTCGCATAGCGGGGCAGGGCATTCAGTACTTC.

The CDR3 DNA reads TGTGCCAGCAGAGGGTCCCCACGCACCATATATTTT. It translates to CASRGSPRTIYF. The chain employs TRBV2 and TRBJ1-3; no definite D call. Germline lookup yields CDR1 SNHLY and CDR2 FYNNEI. Trimming cost V 6 bases and J 9 bases, with 12 bases left between them. The CDR3 covers 12 residues.

The V and J genes are TRBV18 and TRBJ2-3; 7 bases line up with TRBD1. Germline-derived CDR1 and CDR2 are KGHSH and LQKENI. The CDR3 has 15 amino acids. CDR3 amino acids: CVLGQDRTNTDTQYF. CDR3 nucleotides: TGTGTCCTAGGACAGGACAGGACAAACACAGATACGCAGTATTTT.

The chain employs TRBV24-1 and TRBJ2-1; D remains unclear. V lost 4 bases to trimming and J lost 4 bases, with 10 bases between them. The CDR3 runs 14 residues. CDR1 KGHDR and CDR2 SFDVKD come from the germline V gene. The CDR3 loop reads CATSEGILYNEQFF. CDR3 nucleotides: TGTGCCACCAGTGAAGGGATCTTATACAATGAGCAGTTCTTC.

This clonotype was seen only a few times. The chain carries TRBV6-2 or TRBV6-3 and TRBJ2-1; TRBD2 matches at 10 bases. In germline, CDR1 is MNHEY, CDR2 SVGEGT. There are 20 residues in the CDR3. V shed 4 bases, J shed 0 bases, and the junction held 15 bases outside the gene matches. CDR3 nucleotide sequence: TGTGCCAGCAGTTCCCGGGGCCCTAGCGGGGGCCTTAGCTCCTACAATGAGCAGTTCTTC. This encodes CASSSRGPSGGLSSYNEQFF.

The genes are TRBV4-2 and TRBJ1-4, with D possibly being TRBD1 (5 bases). V dropped 0 bases and J dropped 5 bases, with 16 bases sitting between them. Germline V gene lookup returns CDR1 LGHNA and CDR2 YNFKEQ. The length of the CDR3 is 17 residues. CDR3 protein: CASSQDPHSGGNEKLFF. CDR3 coding DNA: TGTGCCAGCAGCCAAGATCCCCACAGCGGGGGGAATGAAAAACTGTTTTTT.

A few counts support this clonotype. V usage is TRBV20-1 and J usage is TRBJ2-4; 10 bases map to TRBD2. Germline loops: CDR1 DFQATT, CDR2 SNEGSKA (reference sequence). V lost 1 base to trimming and J lost 0 bases; unmatched junction nucleotides: 9. The CDR3 contains 18 residues. The CDR3 coding sequence is TGCAGTGCTAGAGGGCTAGCGGGAGAAGAGGGAGCCAAAAACATTCAGTACTTC. It codes for CSARGLAGEEGAKNIQYF.

This clonotype was counted a few times. This may stem from a read error, because a much larger clone lies one nucleotide away. The chain has TRBV9 and TRBJ2-5, with D hard to call. The V and J ends lost 0 bases and 0 bases respectively, with 0 bases between them. Germline V gene data show CDR1 as SGDLS and CDR2 as YYNGEE. This CDR3 contains 12 residues. The CDR3 is CASSVDQETQYF. The CDR3 region has the DNA TGTGCCAGCAGCGTAGACCAAGAGACCCAGTACTTC.

The gene calls are TRBV20-1 and TRBJ2-5, with 13 bases aligning to TRBD2. V was pared by 6 bases and J by 5 bases, with 9 bases of the junction left unmatched. This CDR3 contains 15 residues. The V gene's germline CDR1 is DFQATT and CDR2 SNEGSKA (reference sequence). CDR3 nucleotide sequence: TGCAGTGCCTACCTCGGACTAGCGGGAGATGAGACCCAGTACTTC. As protein: CSAYLGLAGDETQYF.

This clonotype was detected a few times. This chain uses TRBV5-1 with TRBJ1-3; 12 nucleotides match TRBD1. The CDR3 spans 17 residues. V shed 5 bases, J shed 4 bases, and the junction held 10 bases outside the gene matches. The germline gives CDR1 SGHRS, CDR2 YFSETQ. The CDR3 DNA reads as TGCGCCAGCAGTCCAACGCCGGGACAGGGGGCAGGAAACACCATATATTTT. This codes for CASSPTPGQGAGNTIYF.

This clonotype was seen repeatedly, ten times or more. The rearrangement joins TRBV10-3 to TRBJ2-1, with 7 bases matching TRBD2. Germline V gene sequence: CDR1 ENHRY, CDR2 SYGVKD. V gave up 7 bases and J gave up 6 bases; unmatched junction bases: 6. The CDR3 spans 13 residues. The CDR3 DNA is TGTGCCATCACTGGGCGGGAGCGCAATGAGCAGTTCTTC. This gives the protein CAITGRERNEQFF.

This clonotype was detected a few times. The rearrangement uses TRBV20-1 and TRBJ2-1, with 7 bases that match TRBD2. Per germline, CDR1 DFQATT and CDR2 SNEGSKA (reference sequence). With 6 bases clipped from V and 3 bases from J, the junction kept 20 bases outside the gene matches. The CDR3 runs 18 residues. CDR3 protein: CSATGPGSTSGIYNEQFF. The CDR3 DNA follows: TGCAGTGCGACTGGTCCAGGGTCCACCAGCGGGATCTACAATGAGCAGTTCTTC.

This clonotype was counted a few times. The CDR3 is CSADGGLAAYEQYF. As DNA, the CDR3 is TGCAGTGCTGATGGGGGACTAGCGGCCTACGAGCAGTACTTC. This rearrangement joins TRBV20-1 to TRBJ2-7, with 11 bases that match TRBD2. From germline, CDR1 is DFQATT and CDR2 SNEGSKA (reference sequence). The CDR3 covers 14 residues. V trimming: 5 bases; J trimming: 2 bases; junction bases outside the gene matches: 5.

This clonotype was found a few times. The chain uses TRBV11-3 and TRBJ1-6; TRBD1 is a possible D gene (6 bases). The CDR3 sequence is 17 residues long. Germline CDR1 is SGHNT and CDR2 is YENEEA. Trimming took 5 bases from V and 4 from J, leaving 18 bases between them. CDR3 in amino acids: CASSPGAGREYNSPLHF. For the CDR3, the DNA is TGTGCCAGCAGCCCGGGGGCGGGCCGGGAATATAATTCACCCCTCCACTTT.

Only a few counts were recorded for this clonotype. The V and J genes are TRBV9 and TRBJ2-4, with TRBD1 matching 9 bases. Germline loops: CDR1 SGDLS, CDR2 YYNGEE. Trimming took 4 bases from V and 0 from J; bases not matched to a gene: 5. The CDR3 is made up of 16 amino acids. The CDR3 spells CASSPGTGRAKNIQYF. CDR3 in DNA: TGTGCCAGCAGCCCCGGGACAGGGAGAGCCAAAAACATTCAGTACTTC. Supplemented by reference TRBV9 and TRBJ2-4, the full variable domain reads DSGVTQTPKHLITATGQRVTLRCSPRSGDLSVYWYQQSLDQGLQFLIQYYNGEERAKGNILERFSAQQFPDLHSELNLSSLELGDSALYFCASSPGTGRAKNIQYFGAGTRLSVL.

There are a few counts of this clonotype. The rearrangement uses TRBV5-1 and TRBJ2-2, with D perhaps matching TRBD1 (5 bases). CDR1 is SGHRS, CDR2 YFSETQ, per germline. The CDR3 has 16 amino acids. The V and J ends lost 4 bases and 0 bases respectively, with 13 bases between them. CDR3 protein: CASSSRQGPNTGELFF. The CDR3 DNA sequence: TGCGCCAGCAGCAGCCGGCAGGGCCCGAACACCGGGGAGCTGTTTTTT.

V usage is TRBV20-1 and J usage is TRBJ2-7; TRBD1 matches 11 bases. With 6 bases clipped from V and 3 bases from J, the junction kept 10 bases outside the gene matches. CDR1 and CDR2 (germline): DFQATT, SNEGSKA (reference sequence). This CDR3 has 15 residues. CDR3 DNA sequence: TGCAGTGCCACCGCCCGGGACAGGGGGTACTACGAGCAGTACTTC. It encodes CSATARDRGYYEQYF.

This chain links TRBV6-1 with TRBJ2-2; 8 bases match TRBD2. The ends lost 8 bases at V and 2 bases at J; junction bases unmatched: 4. The CDR3 is 14 residues long. CDR1 and CDR2 (germline): MNHNS, SASEGT. Here the CDR3 DNA reads TGTGCCAGCCAGAGCGGGAGAAACACCGGGGAGCTGTTTTTT. This encodes CASQSGRNTGELFF.

CDR3 nucleotide sequence: TGTGCCAGCAGTTTTGCCGGGAGCTACGAGCAGTACTTC. As protein: CASSFAGSYEQYF. V gene TRBV12-3 or TRBV12-4 combines with J gene TRBJ2-7, with a possible D match to TRBD2 (6 bases). V lost 3 bases, J lost 3 bases, and 9 bases lay in between. The CDR3 loop spans 13 amino acids.

The rearrangement joins TRBV20-1 to TRBJ2-5; the D is unclear. CDR1 is DFQATT, CDR2 SNEGSKA, per germline (reference sequence). V gave up 3 bases and J gave up 1 base, with 12 bases separating them. The CDR3 loop spans 14 amino acids. CDR3 loop: CSARRQRLQETQYF. The CDR3 DNA reads as TGCAGTGCTAGGCGCCAGCGCCTCCAAGAGACCCAGTACTTC.

The chain combines TRBV7-9 with TRBJ2-3; possibly TRBD1 for D (6 bases). Germline V gene data show CDR1 as SEHNR and CDR2 as FQNEAQ (reference sequence). CDR3 length: 16 residues. V was clipped by 2 bases and J by 2 bases, with 14 bases between them. Here the CDR3 DNA reads TGTGCCAGCAGCTTAAGTCGGACAGAAAACACAGATACGCAGTATTTT. This sequence encodes CASSLSRTENTDTQYF.